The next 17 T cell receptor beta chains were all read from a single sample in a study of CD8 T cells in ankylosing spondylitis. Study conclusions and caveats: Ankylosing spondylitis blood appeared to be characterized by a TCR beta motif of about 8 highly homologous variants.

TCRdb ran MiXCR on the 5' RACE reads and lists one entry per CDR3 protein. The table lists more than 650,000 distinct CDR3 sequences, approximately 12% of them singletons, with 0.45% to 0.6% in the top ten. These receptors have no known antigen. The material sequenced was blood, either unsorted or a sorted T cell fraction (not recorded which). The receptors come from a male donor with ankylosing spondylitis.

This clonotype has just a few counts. CDR3 region: CASRGRRGPVDTEAFF. For the CDR3, the DNA is TGTGCCAGCAGGGGACGCAGGGGTCCGGTGGACACTGAAGCTTTCTTT. V is TRBV7-9 and J is TRBJ1-1; tentative D call: TRBD1 (6 bases). Deletions cut 6 bases from V and 3 bases from J, with 20 bases between. CDR3 length equals 16 residues. Germline V CDR1 and CDR2: SEHNR, FQNEAQ (reference sequence).

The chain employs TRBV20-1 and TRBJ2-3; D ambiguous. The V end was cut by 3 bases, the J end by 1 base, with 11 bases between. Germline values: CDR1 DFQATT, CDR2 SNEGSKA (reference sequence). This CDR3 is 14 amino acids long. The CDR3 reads CSARIQHRTDTQYF. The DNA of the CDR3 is TGCAGTGCTAGGATACAGCACCGCACAGATACGCAGTATTTT.

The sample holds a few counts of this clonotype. The DNA for the CDR3 is TGTGCCGTCCGGGACGACATGAACACTGAAGCTTTCTTT. This sequence encodes CAVRDDMNTEAFF. This chain links TRBV10-3 with TRBJ1-1, with a tentative D call TRBD1 (5 bases). The V gene lost 11 bases and the J gene lost 0 bases, with 13 bases spanning the gap. This CDR3 region has 13 residues. Germline loops: CDR1 ENHRY, CDR2 SYGVKD.

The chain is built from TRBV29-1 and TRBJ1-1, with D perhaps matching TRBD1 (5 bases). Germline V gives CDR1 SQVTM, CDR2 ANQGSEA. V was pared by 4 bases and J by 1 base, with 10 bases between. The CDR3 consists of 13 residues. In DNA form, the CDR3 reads TGCAGCGTTGGGGGACTCAGGAACACTGAAGCTTTCTTT. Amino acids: CSVGGLRNTEAFF.

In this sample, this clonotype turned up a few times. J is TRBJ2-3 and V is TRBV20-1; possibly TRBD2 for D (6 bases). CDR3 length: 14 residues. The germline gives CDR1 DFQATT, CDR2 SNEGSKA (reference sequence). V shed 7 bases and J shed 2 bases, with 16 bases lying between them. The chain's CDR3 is CSVFGTAHTDTQYF. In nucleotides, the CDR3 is TGCAGTGTTTTCGGGACTGCCCACACAGATACGCAGTATTTT.

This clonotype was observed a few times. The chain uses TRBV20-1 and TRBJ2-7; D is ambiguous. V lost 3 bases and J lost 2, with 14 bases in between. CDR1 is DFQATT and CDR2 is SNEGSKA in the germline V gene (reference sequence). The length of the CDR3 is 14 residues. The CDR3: CSARIGQLAYEQYF. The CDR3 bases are TGCAGTGCTAGGATTGGCCAGTTAGCCTACGAGCAGTACTTC.

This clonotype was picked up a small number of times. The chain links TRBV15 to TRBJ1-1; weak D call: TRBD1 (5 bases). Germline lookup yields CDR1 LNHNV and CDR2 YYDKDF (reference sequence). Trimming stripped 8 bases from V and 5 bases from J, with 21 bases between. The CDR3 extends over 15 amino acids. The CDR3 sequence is CATEPGLYRGTEAFF. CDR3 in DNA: TGTGCCACCGAACCGGGACTTTATAGAGGGACTGAAGCTTTCTTT.

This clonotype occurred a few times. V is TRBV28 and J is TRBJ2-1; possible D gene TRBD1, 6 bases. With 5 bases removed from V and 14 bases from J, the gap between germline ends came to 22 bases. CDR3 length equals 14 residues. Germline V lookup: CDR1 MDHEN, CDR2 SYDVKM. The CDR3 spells CASSPITPAKGEFF. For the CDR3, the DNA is TGTGCCAGCAGTCCCATCACCCCCGCCAAGGGGGAGTTCTTC.

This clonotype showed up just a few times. The CDR3 loop reads CASSKTGITGELFF. The CDR3 DNA reads as TGTGCCAGCAGTAAGACAGGGATCACCGGGGAGCTGTTTTTT. The gene calls are TRBV3-1 and TRBJ2-2; 7 bases are a match to TRBD1. The CDR3 length is 14 residues. Trimming cost V 6 bases and J 4 bases; bases outside gene matches: 5. CDR1 is LGHDT and CDR2 is YNNKEL in the germline V gene (reference sequence).

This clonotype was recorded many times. CDR3 sequence (DNA): TGCAGTGTCAGGGCGGGAAAAGAGACCCAGTACTTC. Translation: CSVRAGKETQYF. The chain carries TRBV20-1 and TRBJ2-5, with D possibly TRBD2 on 6 matching bases. V gave up 7 bases and J gave up 3 bases, with 12 bases separating them. Per germline, CDR1 DFQATT and CDR2 SNEGSKA (reference sequence). The CDR3 consists of 12 residues.

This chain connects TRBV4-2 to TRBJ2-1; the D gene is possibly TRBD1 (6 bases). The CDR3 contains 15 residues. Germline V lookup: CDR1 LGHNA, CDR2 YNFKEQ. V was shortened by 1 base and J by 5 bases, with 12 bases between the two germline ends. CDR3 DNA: TGTGCCAGCAGCCAAGCCGGGACACAGGACAATGAGCAGTTCTTC. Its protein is CASSQAGTQDNEQFF.

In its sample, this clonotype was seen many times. The CDR3 here is CASSPRTGRVTFF. Written as DNA, the CDR3 is TGTGCCAGCAGCCCCCGGACAGGGCGCGTGACTTTCTTT. V is TRBV7-9 and J is TRBJ1-1; 8 nucleotides align to TRBD1. J lost 12 bases, V lost 5 bases, and 11 bases had no gene match. Germline assignment: CDR1 SEHNR and CDR2 FQNEAQ (reference sequence). The CDR3 contains 13 residues.

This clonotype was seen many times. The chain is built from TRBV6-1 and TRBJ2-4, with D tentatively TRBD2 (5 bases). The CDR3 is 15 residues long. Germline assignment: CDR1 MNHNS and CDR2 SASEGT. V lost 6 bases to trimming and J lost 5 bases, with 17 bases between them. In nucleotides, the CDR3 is TGTGCCAGCAGCCTCTCTCGGGGTGGTGAAAACATTCAGTACTTC. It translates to CASSLSRGGENIQYF.

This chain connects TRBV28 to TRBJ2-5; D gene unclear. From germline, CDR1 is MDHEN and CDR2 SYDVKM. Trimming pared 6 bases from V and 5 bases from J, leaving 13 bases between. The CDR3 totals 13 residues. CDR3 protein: CASSPAVVETQYF. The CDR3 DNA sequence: TGTGCCAGCAGCCCTGCGGTGGTGGAGACCCAGTACTTC.

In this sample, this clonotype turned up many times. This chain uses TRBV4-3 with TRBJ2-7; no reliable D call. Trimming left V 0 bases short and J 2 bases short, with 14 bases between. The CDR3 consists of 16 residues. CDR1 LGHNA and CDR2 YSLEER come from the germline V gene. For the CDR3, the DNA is TGCGCCAGCAGCCAAGACTTGCGATTATCGCCCTACGAGCAGTACTTC. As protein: CASSQDLRLSPYEQYF.

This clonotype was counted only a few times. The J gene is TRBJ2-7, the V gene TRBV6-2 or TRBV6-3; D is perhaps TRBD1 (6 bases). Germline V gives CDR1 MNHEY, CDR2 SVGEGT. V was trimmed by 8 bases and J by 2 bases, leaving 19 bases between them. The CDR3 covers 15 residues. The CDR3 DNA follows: TGTGCCAGCCTATTTGCCCCGACAGGTCCCTACGAGCAGTACTTC. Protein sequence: CASLFAPTGPYEQYF.

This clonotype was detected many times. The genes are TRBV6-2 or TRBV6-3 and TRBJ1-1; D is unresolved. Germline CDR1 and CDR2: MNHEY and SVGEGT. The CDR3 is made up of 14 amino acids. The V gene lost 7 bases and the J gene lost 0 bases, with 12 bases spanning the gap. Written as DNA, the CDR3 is TGTGCCAGCACCACCCGGCCCATGAACACTGAAGCTTTCTTT. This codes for CASTTRPMNTEAFF.